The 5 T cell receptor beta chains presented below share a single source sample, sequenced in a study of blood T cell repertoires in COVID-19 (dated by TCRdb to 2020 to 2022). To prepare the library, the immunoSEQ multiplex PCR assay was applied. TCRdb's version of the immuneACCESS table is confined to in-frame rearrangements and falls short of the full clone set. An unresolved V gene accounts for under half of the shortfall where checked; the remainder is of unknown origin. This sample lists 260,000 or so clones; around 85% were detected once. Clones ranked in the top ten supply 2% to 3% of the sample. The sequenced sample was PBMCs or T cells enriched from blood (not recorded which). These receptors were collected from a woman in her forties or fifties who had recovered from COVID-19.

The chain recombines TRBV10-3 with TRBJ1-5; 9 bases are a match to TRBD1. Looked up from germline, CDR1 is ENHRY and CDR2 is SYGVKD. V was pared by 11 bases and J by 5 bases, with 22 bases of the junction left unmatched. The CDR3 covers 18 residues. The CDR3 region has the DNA TGTGCCTCGAGCACAGGGGGCGCGGGGGTAAATAACGATCAGCCCCAGCATTTT. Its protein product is CASSTGGAGVNNDQPQHF.

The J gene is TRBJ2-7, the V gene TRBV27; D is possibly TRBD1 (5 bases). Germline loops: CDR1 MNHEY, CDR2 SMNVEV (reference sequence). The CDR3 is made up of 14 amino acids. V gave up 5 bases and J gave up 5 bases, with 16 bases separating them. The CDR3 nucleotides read TGTGCCAGCAGTAAGGTAGTGGGGCACAACGAGCAGTACTTC. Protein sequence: CASSKVVGHNEQYF.

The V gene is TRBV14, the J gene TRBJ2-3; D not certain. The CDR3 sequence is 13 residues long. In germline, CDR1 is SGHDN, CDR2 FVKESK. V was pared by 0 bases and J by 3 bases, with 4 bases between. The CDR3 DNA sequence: TGTGCCAGCAGCCAAGAGCGGACAGATACGCAGTATTTT. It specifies CASSQERTDTQYF.

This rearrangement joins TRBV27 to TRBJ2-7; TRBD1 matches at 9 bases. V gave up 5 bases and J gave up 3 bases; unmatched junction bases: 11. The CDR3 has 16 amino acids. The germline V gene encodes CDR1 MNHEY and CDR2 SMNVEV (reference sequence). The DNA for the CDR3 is TGTGCCAGCAGTCCCAACGCCGGGACAGGGTACTACGAGCAGTACTTC. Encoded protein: CASSPNAGTGYYEQYF.

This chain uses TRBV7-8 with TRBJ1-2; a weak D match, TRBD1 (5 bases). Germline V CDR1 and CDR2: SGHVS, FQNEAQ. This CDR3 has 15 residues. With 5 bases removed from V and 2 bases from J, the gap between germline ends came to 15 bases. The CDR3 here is CASSPGNTQNYGYTF. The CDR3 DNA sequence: TGTGCCAGCAGCCCAGGGAACACTCAAAACTATGGCTACACCTTC.